This T cell receptor (beta chain) was found in a study of shared clonotypes between healthy human individuals. Donors comprised healthy HIV-negative adults lacking recent acute infections or vaccinations. This table comes from immunoSEQ multiplex PCR, and its TCRdb copy is limited to in-frame clones, with some not included. The sample has hundreds of thousands of clones; roughly 72% are singletons. The CDR3 loop spans 15 amino acids. Germline values: CDR1 SGHVS, CDR2 FNYEAQ. V was clipped by 5 bases and J by 2 bases, with 10 bases between them. The material sequenced was memory CD4+ T cells sorted from blood. This sample's subset: CD45RA-negative fraction. The chain joins TRBV7-6 to TRBJ2-6, with D hard to call. The receptor comes from a young woman in good health. The CDR3 loop reads CASSPLGTGANVLTF. The CDR3 nucleotides read TGTGCCAGCAGCCCCCTAGGGACTGGGGCCAACGTCCTGACTTTC.